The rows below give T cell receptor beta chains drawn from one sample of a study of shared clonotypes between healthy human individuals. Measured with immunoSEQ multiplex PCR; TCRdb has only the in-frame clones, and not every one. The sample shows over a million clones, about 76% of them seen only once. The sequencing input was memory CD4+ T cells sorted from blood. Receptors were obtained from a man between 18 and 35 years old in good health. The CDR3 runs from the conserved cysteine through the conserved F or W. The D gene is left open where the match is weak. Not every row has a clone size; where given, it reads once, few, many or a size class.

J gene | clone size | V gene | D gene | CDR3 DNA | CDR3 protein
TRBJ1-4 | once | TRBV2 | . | TGTGCCAGCAGTGAAACGGGGGCAACTAATGAAAAACTGTTTTTT | CASSETGATNEKLFF
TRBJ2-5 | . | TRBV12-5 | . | TGTGCTAGTGCTTCCGGGGGCCTCGAGACCCAGTACTTC | CASASGGLETQYF
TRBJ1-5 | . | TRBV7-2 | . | TGTGCCAGCAGCTTAGCGTACGGGGCCAGCAATCAGCCCCAGCATTTT | CASSLAYGASNQPQHF
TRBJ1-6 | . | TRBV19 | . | TGTGCCAGTAGTATATCCAGTCGGGCAGGTGCTTATTCACCCCTCCACTTT | CASSISSRAGAYSPLHF
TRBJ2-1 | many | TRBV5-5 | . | TGTGCCAGCAGCTTGGCGGCAGAAAGGGTTATCTTACGGCAGTTCTTC | CASSLAAERVILRQFF
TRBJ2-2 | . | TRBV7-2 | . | TGTGCCAGCAGCTTAGCGCTCTCGCGGATCCCCCCCGGGGAGCTGTTTTTT | CASSLALSRIPPGELFF
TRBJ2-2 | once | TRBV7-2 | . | TGTGCCAGCAGCTTAGTAGGTTGGGACTCCAGCGGGGAGCTGTTTTTT | CASSLVGWDSSGELFF
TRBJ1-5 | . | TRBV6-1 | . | TGTGCCAGCAGTGGACTCAGGGGTAATAGCAATCAGCCCCAGCATTTT | CASSGLRGNSNQPQHF
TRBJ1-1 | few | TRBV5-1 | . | TGCGCCAGCAGAGGGCCGAGCTCGAACACTGAAGCTTTCTTT | CASRGPSSNTEAFF
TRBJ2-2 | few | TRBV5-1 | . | TGCGCCAGCAGCCAGGGACGCCAGAACACCGGGGAGCTGTTTTTT | CASSQGRQNTGELFF
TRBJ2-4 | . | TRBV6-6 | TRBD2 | TGTGCCAGCAGTTGGCGGACTAGCGGGGATAACATTCAGTACTTC | CASSWRTSGDNIQYF
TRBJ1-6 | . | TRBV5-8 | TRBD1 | TGTGCCAGCAGCTTGGTCATAAGACAGGGTGGAGATTCACCCCTCCACTTT | CASSLVIRQGGDSPLHF
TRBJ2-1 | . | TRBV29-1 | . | TGCAGCGCCAAAGGTGGAGGGGGCGCCTACAATGAGCAGTTCTTC | CSAKGGGGAYNEQFF
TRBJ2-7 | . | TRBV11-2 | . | TGTGCCAGCAGCTTAGCGGGGGATAGGTCCTACGAGCAGTACTTC | CASSLAGDRSYEQYF
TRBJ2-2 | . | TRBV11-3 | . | TGTGCCAGCAGCTTAGGTCAGGGATACACCGGGGAGCTGTTTTTT | CASSLGQGYTGELFF
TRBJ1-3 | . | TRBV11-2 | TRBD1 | TGTGCCAGCAGCTTGGGACAGGGGGCGCGACTAATCTCTGGAAACACCATATATTTT | CASSLGQGARLISGNTIYF
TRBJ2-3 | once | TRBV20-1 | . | TGCAGTGCCCATCGCGGGGATACGCAGTATTTT | CSAHRGDTQYF
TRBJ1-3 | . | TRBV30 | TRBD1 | TGTGCCTGGAAAGACAGGGGGAGAAACACCATATATTTT | CAWKDRGRNTIYF
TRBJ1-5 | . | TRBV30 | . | TGTGCCTGGTCTCCGCGAGGCAGCTATAGCAATCAGCCCCAGCATTTT | CAWSPRGSYSNQPQHF
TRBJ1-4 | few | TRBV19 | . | TGTGCCAGTAGTATCGCAGGAATTGGGACTAATGAAAAACTGTTTTTT | CASSIAGIGTNEKLFF
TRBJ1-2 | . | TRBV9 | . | TGTGCCAGCAGCGTAGATACAGGGTTATCAAACTATGGCTACACCTTC | CASSVDTGLSNYGYTF
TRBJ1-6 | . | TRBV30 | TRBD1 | TGTGCCTGGAGTGCCACCGGGACAGGGACCAGTCGGGATAATTCACCCCTCCACTTT | CAWSATGTGTSRDNSPLHF
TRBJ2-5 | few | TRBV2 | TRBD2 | TGTGCCAGCAGTCTCAGACTAGCGGGGGCGGTAATTCAAGAGACCCAGTACTTC | CASSLRLAGAVIQETQYF
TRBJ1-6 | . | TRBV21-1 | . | TGTGCCAGCAGTAAGGACCGCGGGCAGGTAGTGAAGTCGTGCAATTCACCCCTCCACTTT | CASSKDRGQVVKSCNSPLHF
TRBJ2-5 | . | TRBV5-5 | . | TGTGCCAGCAGCTTGAAGGGGAGGGGACAACACAATCAAGAGACCCAGTACTTC | CASSLKGRGQHNQETQYF
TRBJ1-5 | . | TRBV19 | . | TGTGCCAGTAGCACCCTTATAAGAGGGAATAATCAGCCCCAGCATTTT | CASSTLIRGNNQPQHF
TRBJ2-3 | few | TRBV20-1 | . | TGCAGTGCTTCCGTGGCAGATACGCAGTATTTT | CSASVADTQYF
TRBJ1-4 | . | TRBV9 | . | TGTGCCAGCAGCGCCCGAGGGGTTTTGGCTAATGAAAAACTGTTTTTT | CASSARGVLANEKLFF
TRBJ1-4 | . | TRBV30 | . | TGTGCCTGGAGTGTACTTGTCAATGAAAAACTGTTTTTT | CAWSVLVNEKLFF
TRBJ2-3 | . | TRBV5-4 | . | TGTGCCAGCAGCTTGGTTCATCTTGATACGCAGTATTTT | CASSLVHLDTQYF
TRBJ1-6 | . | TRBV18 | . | TGTGCCAGCTCACCACCTGCGGGGGCGGGTTCACCCCTCCACTTT | CASSPPAGAGSPLHF
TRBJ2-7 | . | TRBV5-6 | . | TGTGCCAGCAGCTTGGGAGTGGGGGGGCCCCGGTACGAGCAGTACTTC | CASSLGVGGPRYEQYF
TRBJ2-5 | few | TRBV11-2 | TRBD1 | TGTGCCAGCAGCTTAAGCCAAGGGGGCGGAGAGACCCAGTACTTC | CASSLSQGGGETQYF
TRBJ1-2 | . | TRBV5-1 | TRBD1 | TGCGCCAGCAGCCGGGGGACAGGGGCGGCTAACTATGGCTACACCTTC | CASSRGTGAANYGYTF
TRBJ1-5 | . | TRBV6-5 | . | TGTGCCAGCAGTTACAGAGGGGGTGGCCAGCCCCAGCATTTT | CASSYRGGGQPQHF
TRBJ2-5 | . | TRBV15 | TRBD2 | TGTGCCACCAGCAGGGCACGACTAGCGGGAGGAGAGACCCAGTACTTC | CATSRARLAGGETQYF
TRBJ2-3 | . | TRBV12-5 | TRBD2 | TGTGCTAGTGGTTTGGGGGCGGGAGGAGATACGCAGTATTTT | CASGLGAGGDTQYF
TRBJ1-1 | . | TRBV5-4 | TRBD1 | TGTGCCAGCAGCCCGGGGACAGCCAACACTGAAGCTTTCTTT | CASSPGTANTEAFF
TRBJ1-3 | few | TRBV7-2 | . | TGTGCCAGCAGCTCAACCCTCTCTGGAAACACCATATATTTT | CASSSTLSGNTIYF
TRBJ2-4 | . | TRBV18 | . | TGTGCCAGCTCACCACTAAGTGAGGGGGCCAAAAACATTCAGTACTTC | CASSPLSEGAKNIQYF
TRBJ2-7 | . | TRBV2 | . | TGTGCCAGCAGTGAATTGACGTCCTACGAGCAGTACTTC | CASSELTSYEQYF
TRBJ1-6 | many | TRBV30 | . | TGTGCCTGGAACGCCGAATTAAGGGCCTATAATTCACCCCTCCACTTT | CAWNAELRAYNSPLHF
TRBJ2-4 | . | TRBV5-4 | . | TGTGCCAGCAGCTCAAGGGCAGGGGTGGGAAACATTCAGTACTTC | CASSSRAGVGNIQYF